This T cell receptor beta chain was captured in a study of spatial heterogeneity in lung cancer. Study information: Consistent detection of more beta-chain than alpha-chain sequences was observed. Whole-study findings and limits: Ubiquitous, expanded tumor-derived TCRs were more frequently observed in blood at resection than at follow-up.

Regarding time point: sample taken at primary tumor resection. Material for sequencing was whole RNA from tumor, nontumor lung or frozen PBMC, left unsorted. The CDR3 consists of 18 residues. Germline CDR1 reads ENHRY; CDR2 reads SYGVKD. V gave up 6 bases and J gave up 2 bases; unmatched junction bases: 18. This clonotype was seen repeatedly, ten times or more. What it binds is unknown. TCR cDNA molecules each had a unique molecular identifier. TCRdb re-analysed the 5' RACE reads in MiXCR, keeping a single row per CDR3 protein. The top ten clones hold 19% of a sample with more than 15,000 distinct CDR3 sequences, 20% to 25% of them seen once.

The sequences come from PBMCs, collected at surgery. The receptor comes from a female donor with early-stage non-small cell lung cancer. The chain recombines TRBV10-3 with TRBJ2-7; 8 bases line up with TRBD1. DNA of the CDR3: TGTGCCATCAGACGGGGTTGGGCCGGGACAGGAGTGACCTACGAGCAGTACTTC. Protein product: CAIRRGWAGTGVTYEQYF.